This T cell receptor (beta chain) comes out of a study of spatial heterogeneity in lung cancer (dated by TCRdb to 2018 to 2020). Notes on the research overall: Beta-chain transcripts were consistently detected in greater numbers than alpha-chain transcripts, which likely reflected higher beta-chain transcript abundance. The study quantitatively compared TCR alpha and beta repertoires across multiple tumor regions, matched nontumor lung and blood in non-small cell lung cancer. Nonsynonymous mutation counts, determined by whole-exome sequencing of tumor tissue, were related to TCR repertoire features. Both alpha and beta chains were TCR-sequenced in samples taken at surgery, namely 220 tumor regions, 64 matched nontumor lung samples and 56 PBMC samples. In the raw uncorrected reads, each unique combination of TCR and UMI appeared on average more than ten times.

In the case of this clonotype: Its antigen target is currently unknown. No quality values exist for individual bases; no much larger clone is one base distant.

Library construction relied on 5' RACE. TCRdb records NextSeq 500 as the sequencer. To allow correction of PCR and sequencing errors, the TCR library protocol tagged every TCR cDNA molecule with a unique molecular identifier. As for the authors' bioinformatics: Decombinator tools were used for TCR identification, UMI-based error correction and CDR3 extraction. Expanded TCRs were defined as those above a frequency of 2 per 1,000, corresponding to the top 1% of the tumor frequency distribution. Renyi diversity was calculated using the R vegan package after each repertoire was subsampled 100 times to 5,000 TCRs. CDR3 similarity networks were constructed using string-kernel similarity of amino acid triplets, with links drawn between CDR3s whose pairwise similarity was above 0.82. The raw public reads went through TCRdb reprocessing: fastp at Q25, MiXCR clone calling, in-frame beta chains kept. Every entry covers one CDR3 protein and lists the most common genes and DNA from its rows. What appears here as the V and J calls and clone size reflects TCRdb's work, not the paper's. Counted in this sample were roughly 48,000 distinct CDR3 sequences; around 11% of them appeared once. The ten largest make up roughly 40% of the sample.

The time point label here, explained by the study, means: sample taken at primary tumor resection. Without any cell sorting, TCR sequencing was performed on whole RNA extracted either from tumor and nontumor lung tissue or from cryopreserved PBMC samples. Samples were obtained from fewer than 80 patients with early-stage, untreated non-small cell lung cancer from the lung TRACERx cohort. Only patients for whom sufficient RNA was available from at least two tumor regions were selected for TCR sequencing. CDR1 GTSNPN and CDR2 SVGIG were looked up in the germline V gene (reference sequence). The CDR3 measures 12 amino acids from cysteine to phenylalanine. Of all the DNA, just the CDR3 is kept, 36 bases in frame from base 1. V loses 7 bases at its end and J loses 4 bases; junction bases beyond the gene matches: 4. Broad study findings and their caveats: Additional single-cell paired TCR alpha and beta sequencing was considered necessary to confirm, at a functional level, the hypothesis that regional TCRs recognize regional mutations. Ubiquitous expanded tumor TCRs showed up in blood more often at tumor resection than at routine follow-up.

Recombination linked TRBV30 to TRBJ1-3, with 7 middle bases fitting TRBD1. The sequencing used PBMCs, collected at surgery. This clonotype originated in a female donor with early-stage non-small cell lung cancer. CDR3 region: CAFGTVGNTIYF. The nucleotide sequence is TGTGCCTTTGGGACAGTCGGAAACACCATATATTTT.